This T cell receptor beta chain was documented in a study of cytomegalovirus exposure and HLA in healthy donors. The CDR3 is 14 amino acids. Germline loops: CDR1 ENHRY, CDR2 SYGVKD. V was clipped by 10 bases and J by 5 bases; unmatched bases: 11. Comment on this clone: Its antigen is unknown.

60 Vbeta and 13 Jbeta primers were used in PCR. The table came from immunoSEQ multiplex PCR; TCRdb's copy has only in-frame clones and leaves some out. The sample lists roughly 150,000 clones; around four fifths were seen once. General study findings and limits: Most TCR beta V segments were productive about 87% or about 30% of the time in an earlier analysis. Indistinguishability led to the exclusion of some V segments, TRBV6-2 and TRBV6-3 included. Reported findings show TCR beta sequences accurately forecast HLA-A and HLA-B alleles in most subjects. Among the most significant clusters, several appeared linked to common viral pathogens in a later analysis.

The origin of this receptor is a man aged 25-45 years in good health and CMV-seronegative. The sequenced material came from PBMCs. V is TRBV10-3 and J is TRBJ2-3; 8 bases are a match to TRBD2. CDR3 protein: CASLPAGEEDTQYF. The CDR3 DNA sequence: TGTGCCAGCTTACCAGCGGGGGAGGAAGATACGCAGTATTTT.